This TCR beta chain was observed in a study of shared clonotypes between healthy human individuals. Study-wide points: The rarefaction results pointed to incomplete sorted-subset sequencing despite large depth.

Study processing details: ImmunoSEQ junction-only sequences lacked quality scores, so their filtering differed. Repertoires were generated with immunoSEQ multiplex PCR, while TCRdb's copy carries only in-frame clones and drops some. From that table come the V and J calls and clone size; the DNA was used to work out D and trimming. The sample consists of about 2,500,000 clones, around nine tenths of them appearing once. About this clone: Its antigen is undetermined.

The source of this sequence is a man aged 18 to 29 in good health. Material for sequencing was naive CD4+ T cells sorted from blood. The subset is: CD45RA+ positively selected.

This CDR3 reads CATGGLEGQPQHF. CDR3 DNA sequence: TGTGCCACCGGGGGGCTCGAAGGTCAGCCCCAGCATTTT. The chain joins TRBV2 to TRBJ1-5; the D gene is possibly TRBD1 (6 bases). Trimming removed 10 bases from V and 6 bases from J, with 16 bases in between. Germline V gene sequence: CDR1 SNHLY, CDR2 FYNNEI. CDR3 length: 13 residues.